The present T cell receptor beta chain was sequenced within a study of blood T cell repertoires in COVID-19. Study-level information: The United States, Italy and Spain were the sources of the acute and convalescent COVID-19 samples. Sources were T cells, B-cell-depleted T cells, or PBMCs; the material itself was cDNA or gDNA.

The CDR3 is 17 residues long. Germline V lookup: CDR1 KGHDR, CDR2 SFDVKD. V was pared by 1 base and J by 4 bases, with 17 bases between. Authors' data handling: For nucleated cells, counts were estimated from reference gene primer amplification. Some clones are missing from TCRdb's copy, which holds only in-frame ones; the method was immunoSEQ multiplex PCR. That table gives V, J and clone size, and the DNA gave D and trimming. This sample has 77,000 or so clones, with 85% to 90% found just once. This TCR came from a man aged 45 to 65 with active COVID-19. The rearrangement uses TRBV24-1 and TRBJ2-3, with D unclear. Input material: peripheral blood. The DNA of the CDR3 is TGTGCCACCAGTGATTTCGGCCACCACGGCGGCGCAGATACGCAGTATTTT. Encoded protein: CATSDFGHHGGADTQYF.